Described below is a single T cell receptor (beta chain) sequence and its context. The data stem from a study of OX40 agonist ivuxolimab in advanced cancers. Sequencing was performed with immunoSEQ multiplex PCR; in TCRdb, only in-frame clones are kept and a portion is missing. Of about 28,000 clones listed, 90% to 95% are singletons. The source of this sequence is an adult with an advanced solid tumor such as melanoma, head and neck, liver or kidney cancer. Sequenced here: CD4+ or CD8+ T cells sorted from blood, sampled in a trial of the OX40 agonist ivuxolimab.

The CDR3, as DNA: TGTGCCACCAGCAGAGATTGGGGGGAAACCTACAATGAGCAGTTCTTC. Its protein product is CATSRDWGETYNEQFF. The rearrangement joins TRBV15 to TRBJ2-1; tentative D call: TRBD2 (6 bases). Germline V gene sequence: CDR1 LNHNV, CDR2 YYDKDF (reference sequence). The CDR3 extends over 16 amino acids. V gave up 0 bases and J gave up 2 bases, with 11 bases separating them.